The rows below give T cell receptor beta chains drawn from one sample of a study of Graves' ophthalmopathy and Graves' hyperthyroidism. TCRdb used MiXCR to reprocess the multiplex PCR reads, holding one entry per CDR3 protein. The profile covers about 180,000 distinct CDR3 sequences, with 30% to 45% appearing a single time and about 6% taken by the ten largest. Sequenced input: peripheral blood. The receptors originated from a woman aged 40 to 50 with Graves' ophthalmopathy. CDR3s include the opening cysteine and the closing phenylalanine or tryptophan. A D gene is named only where the DNA matches it firmly. Size is omitted from some rows. Given values are once, few, many or a class for expanded clones.

V	J	D	size	DNA	CDR3
TRBV7-2	TRBJ1-6	NA	many	TGTGCCAGCAGCTTAGAACTCCGTCGCGGGGGATCACCCCTCCACTTT	CASSLELRRGGSPLHF
TRBV28	TRBJ1-1	TRBD1	many	TGTGCCAGCAGCCCCCAACAGGGGAGGTCAGCTTTCTTT	CASSPQQGRSAFF
TRBV7-6	TRBJ2-7	NA	many	TGTGCCAGCAGCTTAGGGTCGGGGCAGAGCTCCTACGAGCAGTACTTC	CASSLGSGQSSYEQYF
TRBV12-3/TRBV12-4	TRBJ1-1	NA	many	TGTGCCAGCAGTTTGCGGGTGAACACTGAAGCTTTCTTT	CASSLRVNTEAFF
TRBV24-1	TRBJ2-2	TRBD1	NA	TGTGCCACCAGCGCCAGGGGGCGGACCGGGGAGCTGTTTTTT	CATSARGRTGELFF
TRBV7-2	TRBJ2-5	NA	NA	TGTGCCAGCAGCTTTACAGGGCAGGGGGAGACCCAGTACTTC	CASSFTGQGETQYF
TRBV28	TRBJ1-5	TRBD1	NA	TGTGCCAGCTCCTCCGGGACAGAATTTGTAGAGCCCCAGCATTTT	CASSSGTEFVEPQHF
TRBV28	TRBJ2-7	NA	many	TGTGCCAGCAGCCTTAGTCGGCCGTACTACGAGCAGTACTTC	CASSLSRPYYEQYF
TRBV18	TRBJ1-6	NA	NA	TGTGCCAGCTCACCGGCGCAGGGTGGAAGGAATTCACCCCTCCACTTT	CASSPAQGGRNSPLHF
TRBV28	TRBJ2-5	NA	once	TGTGCCAGCAGTTTAGACCTTTTGGCCCAGTACTTC	CASSLDLLAQYF
TRBV27	TRBJ2-2	NA	many	TGTGCCAGCAGTTTCTTCGGGGGCTCCGCGAACACCGGGGAGCTGTTTTTT	CASSFFGGSANTGELFF
TRBV10-3	TRBJ1-2	TRBD1	many	TGTGCCATCAGTGAAGGGGGGACAGTTAACTATGGCTACACCTTC	CAISEGGTVNYGYTF
TRBV12-3/TRBV12-4	TRBJ1-1	NA	many	TGTGCCAGCAGTTTTTTAGGGACTGAAGCTTTCTTT	CASSFLGTEAFF
TRBV2	TRBJ1-5	TRBD1	many	TGTGCCAGCAGGACAGGGGGTAAAGATCAGCCCCAGCATTTT	CASRTGGKDQPQHF
TRBV7-2	TRBJ1-5	NA	many	TGTGCCAGCAGCTTACGGGACCTCACTACCAAAAATCAGCCCCAGCATTTT	CASSLRDLTTKNQPQHF
TRBV28	TRBJ2-7	TRBD1	many	TGTGCCAGCAGGTACCCCCGACAGGGACCTCTGGACGAGCAGTACTTC	CASRYPRQGPLDEQYF
TRBV12-3/TRBV12-4	TRBJ1-2	TRBD1	many	TGTGCCAGCAGACATACAGGGGCCTTGGTTGGCTACACCTTC	CASRHTGALVGYTF
TRBV20-1	TRBJ1-2	NA	NA	TGCAGTGCTAAAAAAACTGACGGGGGCTATGGCTACACCTTC	CSAKKTDGGYGYTF
TRBV20-1	TRBJ2-5	TRBD2	NA	TGCAGTGCTCGCGGCGGGGGGGGGCAAGAGACCCAGTACTTC	CSARGGGGQETQYF
TRBV28	TRBJ1-6	NA	many	TGTGCCAGCACCATACCGGGACACGCAAATTCACCCCTCCACTTT	CASTIPGHANSPLHF
TRBV11-3	TRBJ1-1	TRBD1	many	TGTGCCAGCAGCCCCAGGGGGCTGGTCACTGAAGCTTTCTTT	CASSPRGLVTEAFF
TRBV7-3	TRBJ1-1	NA	NA	TGTGCCAGCAGCTTAAATGCGGGAAACACTGAAGCTTTCTTT	CASSLNAGNTEAFF
TRBV27	TRBJ2-2	NA	many	TGTGCCAGCAGTTTTGGCGGGGCCGGGGAGCTGTTTTTT	CASSFGGAGELFF